This T cell receptor (beta chain) is drawn from a study of OX40 agonist ivuxolimab in advanced cancers. On the study more broadly: Intravenous ivuxolimab was administered to patients every 2 weeks at 0.01 to 10 mg/kg.

Trimming shortened V by 1 base and J by 5 bases, and 11 bases separated the two germline ends. This CDR3 is built from 14 residues. In germline, CDR1 is SGHTA, CDR2 FQGNSA. Sequenced by immunoSEQ multiplex PCR; TCRdb stores in-frame clones only, minus some. Found here are fewer than 110,000 clones, approximately 89% of them singletons; the top ten hold 1.2%. The chain combines TRBV7-2 with TRBJ2-5; no clear D. This sequence was found in an adult with an advanced solid tumor such as melanoma, head and neck, liver or kidney cancer. The sequencing here drew on CD4+ or CD8+ T cells sorted from blood, taken in a trial of the OX40 agonist ivuxolimab. As DNA, the CDR3 is TGTGCCAGCAGCTTAGGGGCGGCCAGGGAGACCCAGTACTTC. It specifies CASSLGAARETQYF.